This T cell receptor (beta chain) was sequenced during a study of control samples from healthy donors and cancer patients. The method was immunoSEQ multiplex PCR; TCRdb's version includes in-frame clones alone and lacks a portion of them. The sample has about 92,000 clones; roughly four fifths are singletons. Germline values: CDR1 MGHRA, CDR2 YSYEKL. The CDR3 consists of 16 residues. V gave up 0 bases and J gave up 7 bases, with 16 bases separating them. The rearrangement uses TRBV4-1 and TRBJ2-4; possibly TRBD1 or TRBD2 for D (5 bases each). This TCR was sampled from a woman in her sixties or seventies in good health. Material: blood. The CDR3 reads CASSQDSGPLRNIQYF. CDR3 bases: TGCGCCAGCAGCCAAGATTCGGGGCCGTTACGGAACATTCAGTACTTC.